The text below deals with one TCR beta chain. What antigen it recognizes has not been identified. No base-level quality is on record; no much larger clone is a single base apart. Using the deep immunoSEQ assay, TCR CDR3 regions were amplified from genomic DNA by multiplex PCR. Extracted genomic DNA from each cell subset was spread evenly across all wells of several immunoSEQ 96-well plates, with each plate serving as a replicate. For sorted subsets, approximately 0.2 ug of genomic DNA, equivalent to around 29,000 T cell genomes, went into each replicate PCR. Purified libraries were measured with a Qubit 3.0 fluorometer, size-checked on a Bioanalyzer 2100, and measured again with the KAPA Library Quantification kit. Every immunoSEQ 96-well plate was sequenced on a dedicated single-read 150-cycle Illumina NextSeq 550 flow cell. The original methods were these. Because the immunoSEQ output included only junctional sequences and no quality scores, the filtering could not be the same as the filtering used for full-length reads. Sequences were annotated with PyIR, a Python wrapper for IgBLAST v1.9, using IMGT germline references to assign V/J genes and CDR3. Reads with weak V/J assignments (E-value above 1e-6), missing CDR3, stop codons, out-of-frame junctions, or ambiguous translated residues were removed. V3J clonotypes were defined as sequences sharing an identical inferred V gene, J gene, and CDR3 amino acid sequence. Percentage overlap between repertoires was computed as shared unique clonotypes divided by the size of the smaller repertoire. Three approaches were used to assess repertoire richness: RTK rarefaction, the Chao1 estimator, and Recon v2.1 estimates of unobserved clonotypes. Generation probabilities for all TCRbeta clonotypes obtained by the gDNA method from a handful of donors were computed using OLGA. In its TCRdb copy, this immuneACCESS table keeps in-frame sequences only and misses some clones. Where compared with another copy, unresolved V genes explain less than half of these, and the others have no known cause. That table is the source of V, J and clone size, and D and trimming were worked out from the DNA. In all, the sample holds about 1.5 million clones, and 95% to 99% of those were seen once. The top ten clones comprise about 0.4% of the sample.

The data derive from a study of shared clonotypes between healthy human individuals (dated by TCRdb to 2020 to 2021). Looking at the study overall: The cohort included three men and a couple of women between 18 and 49 years of age. For each donor, three plates each were used for CD4 naive and CD4 memory, two plates were used for CD8 naive, and one plate was used for CD8 memory. To estimate repertoire size and how much clonotypes are shared between individuals, the study performed deep sequencing of blood TCR repertoires from about five healthy adults. Libraries were prepared and TCR repertoires were sequenced by different laboratories using diverse techniques, in order to increase sequencing depth and limit assay-specific biases. Per donor, leukapheresis produced somewhere between about 0.9 and 9.5 billion PBMCs. Study-level results and caveats: Because the study included only a small number of donors, the genetic and exposure-history diversity represented was limited. Sampling was restricted to blood, and TCR repertoires in tissues likely differ from the TCR repertoires found in blood. When a few donors were compared, the shared fraction of clonotypes was around 5% for naive CD4, around 3.6% for naive CD8, roughly 2.5% for memory CD4, and approximately 0.4% for memory CD8. Pairwise subsampling indicated that sequencing depth was expected to affect the degree of clonotype sharing among donors. Even with the large sequencing depth, rarefaction of the sorted-subset datasets indicated that sequencing was incomplete. Compared with non-shared clonotypes, the clonotypes found in all four sorted-subset donors had higher generation probabilities. Naive subsets generally had larger estimated clonotype richness than memory subsets did.

The CDR3 contains 15 residues, cysteine and phenylalanine counted. Of the read, only the CDR3 DNA is kept; its 45 bases are in frame from base 1. In the germline V gene, CDR1 corresponds to SGHTS and CDR2 to YDEGEE. Ends trimmed: V by 3 bases, J by 10 bases; bases unmatched to a gene: 7. Healthy HIV-negative adults with no recently reported acute infections or vaccinations were included as donors. Every donor was a Caucasian adult residing in Nashville, Tennessee, USA. CD4+ T cells were enriched by magnetic negative selection, after which naive cells were positively selected on CD45RA and the negative fraction was taken as the memory subset. Blood was collected by leukapheresis, and PBMCs were isolated by Ficoll-Histopaque density gradient centrifugation and then cryopreserved in liquid nitrogen vapor phase. Analytical flow cytometry was used to check the purity and quantity of every magnetically sorted T cell population. Each sorted fraction had its genomic DNA isolated and then quantified by UV absorbance on a Nanodrop 2000c.

The sample taken for sequencing was naive CD4+ T cells sorted from blood. The cell subset or site label corresponds to: CD45RA+ positively selected. The receptor chain draws on TRBV5-8 and TRBJ2-2, and 12 bases in between align with TRBD1. This clonotype was sampled from a man aged 25-45 years in good health. The CDR3 loop reads CASSWGDRGLEELFF. The sequenced DNA is TGTGCCAGCAGCTGGGGGGACAGGGGGCTGGAGGAGCTGTTTTTT.